Shown below are 24 T cell receptor beta chains from a single sample sequenced in a study of blood T cells in healthy people across ages. A second PCR of 7 to 11 cycles used a sample-barcoded 5' primer and a J-beta primer mix. TCRdb called the 5' RACE reads again in MiXCR, with one record for every CDR3 protein. The top ten hold about 21% of the sample, which has around 940,000 distinct CDR3 sequences, roughly half seen once. Sequencing input: blood. These receptors came from a woman aged 55-75 years in good health.

The rearrangement links TRBV7-9 to TRBJ2-5; D is perhaps TRBD1 (6 bases). CDR3 length equals 13 residues. Looked up from germline, CDR1 is SEHNR and CDR2 is FQNEAQ (reference sequence). V was trimmed by 5 bases and J by 11 bases, leaving 18 bases between them. CDR3 loop: CASSPQVRTEQYF. The CDR3, as DNA: TGTGCCAGCAGCCCACAGGTTCGGACAGAACAGTACTTC.

The chain has TRBV20-1 and TRBJ2-7; 8 bases line up with TRBD2. The J call is uncertain, as TRBJ2-5 better fits the DNA end. The germline gives CDR1 DFQATT, CDR2 SNEGSKA (reference sequence). CDR3 length: 16 residues. The CDR3: CSARGSGRRGGETQYF. For the CDR3, the DNA is TGCAGTGCTAGAGGGAGCGGGAGAAGGGGAGGAGAGACCCAGTACTTC.

CDR3 in amino acids: CASSLEGRAYEQYF. The CDR3 bases are TGTGCCAGCAGTTTAGAGGGCAGAGCCTACGAGCAGTACTTC. This sequence joins TRBV12-3 or TRBV12-4 and TRBJ2-7, with D unclear. Trimming took 1 base from V and 2 from J, leaving 9 bases between them. The CDR3 has 14 amino acids.

This chain joins TRBV27 and TRBJ2-5, with 13 bases that match TRBD2. This CDR3 is built from 19 residues. With 5 bases clipped from V and 2 bases from J, the junction kept 14 bases outside the gene matches. CDR1 MNHEY and CDR2 SMNVEV come from the germline V gene (reference sequence). The CDR3 nucleotides read TGTGCCAGCAGTACCCTACTAGCGGGAGGGCGAGTTGGGCAAGAGACCCAGTACTTC. As protein: CASSTLLAGGRVGQETQYF.

This clonotype was picked up a small number of times. The rearrangement uses TRBV6-6 and TRBJ2-7; the D gene is possibly TRBD2 (6 bases). V lost 2 bases, J lost 5 bases, and 13 bases lay in between. This CDR3 is built from 14 residues. CDR1 is MNHNY, CDR2 SVGAGI, per germline (reference sequence). CDR3: CASSYASETDEQYF. The CDR3 nucleotides read TGTGCCAGCAGTTACGCTAGCGAGACCGACGAGCAGTACTTC.

V usage is TRBV7-2 and J usage is TRBJ2-7, with 8 bases fitting TRBD2. V dropped 2 bases and J dropped 1; count of bases not matched to a gene: 16. CDR1 is SGHTA, CDR2 FQGNSA, per germline. This CDR3 is 19 amino acids long. The CDR3 DNA is TGTGCCAGCAGCTTATCGGGAGGGCGACCCTTCAGCAGGTCCTACGAGCAGTACTTC. Translation: CASSLSGGRPFSRSYEQYF. The full variable domain, rest sourced from reference TRBV7-2 and TRBJ2-7, is GAGVSQSPSNKVTEKGKDVELRCDPISGHTALYWYRQSLGQGLEFLIYFQGNSAPDKSGLPSDRFSAERTGGSVSTLTIQRTQQEDSAVYLCASSLSGGRPFSRSYEQYFGPGTRLTVT.

The chain is built from TRBV10-3 and TRBJ2-5; 12 bases are shared with TRBD1. Germline lookup yields CDR1 ENHRY and CDR2 SYGVKD. V lost 2 bases, J lost 9 bases, and 10 bases stayed unmatched. This CDR3 comprises 16 residues. The CDR3 region is CAISERGQGASKAQYF. The CDR3 nucleotides read TGTGCCATCAGTGAGAGGGGACAGGGGGCCTCGAAGGCCCAGTACTTC.

As regards this clonotype: A junction boundary mismatches the germline segment, possibly from a read error. The rearrangement uses TRBV2 and TRBJ2-7; tentatively, D is TRBD1 (6 bases). CDR1 is SNHLY, CDR2 FYNNEI, per germline. This CDR3 is built from 14 residues. Here the CDR3 DNA reads TGTGCCAGCAGTGAACAGGGGCCCTCCTACGGGCAGTACTTC. It is translated as CASSEQGPSYGQYF.

The table lists this clonotype with a few counts. CDR3 in DNA: TGTGCCAGCAGCCCGCATAATGCGGGAGGGGTAGATACGCAGTATTTT. Translation: CASSPHNAGGVDTQYF. This chain joins TRBV11-1 and TRBJ2-3; 9 bases agree with TRBD2. Trimming took 5 bases from V and 5 from J; bases not matched to a gene: 11. The CDR3 totals 16 residues. Germline CDR1 reads SGHAT; CDR2 reads FQDESV (reference sequence).

This chain links TRBV2 with TRBJ2-7; 10 positions agree with TRBD1. V gave up 6 bases and J gave up 6 bases; unmatched junction bases: 14. This CDR3 contains 16 residues. Per germline, CDR1 SNHLY and CDR2 FYNNEI. CDR3 loop: CASRPWGQGTTSEQYF. The CDR3 coding sequence is TGTGCCAGCAGGCCCTGGGGACAGGGGACTACTTCCGAGCAGTACTTC.

This clonotype has a count of ten or more. The rearrangement joins TRBV18 to TRBJ1-4; the match to TRBD1 covers 10 bases. CDR1 and CDR2 (germline): KGHSH, LQKENI. The CDR3 contains 13 residues. Trimming at V came to 4 bases and at J to 8 bases, leaving 1 base not matched to a gene. In DNA form, the CDR3 reads TGTGCCAGCTCACGGGACAGGGGCGAAAAACTGTTTTTT. Its translation is CASSRDRGEKLFF.

This clonotype has more than one count but fewer than ten. The chain employs TRBV13 and TRBJ2-3, with 13 bases identical to TRBD2. This CDR3 has 17 amino acids. Germline-derived CDR1 and CDR2 are PRHDT and FYEKMQ (reference sequence). Trimming at V came to 0 bases and at J to 5 bases, leaving 5 bases not matched to a gene. In nucleotides, the CDR3 is TGTGCCAGCAGCTTAGGCCCCGGACTAGCGGGAGAAGATACGCAGTATTTT. Translated: CASSLGPGLAGEDTQYF. Filled out from reference TRBV13 and TRBJ2-3, the complete variable domain reads AAGVIQSPRHLIKEKRETATLKCYPIPRHDTVYWYQQGPGQDPQFLISFYEKMQSDKGSIPDRFSAQQFSDYHSELNMSSLELGDSALYFCASSLGPGLAGEDTQYFGPGTRLTVL.

The rearrangement uses TRBV29-1 and TRBJ1-2, with D hard to call. Germline CDR1 reads SQVTM; CDR2 reads ANQGSEA. This CDR3 is 13 amino acids long. V dropped 4 bases and J dropped 2 bases, with 11 bases sitting between them. The CDR3 here is CSVAGSPNYGYTF. The CDR3 DNA sequence: TGCAGCGTTGCAGGCAGCCCGAACTATGGCTACACCTTC.

The CDR3 region has the DNA TGTGCCTGGGCCAGTCTGAGCAACGAGCAGTACTTC. Encoded protein: CAWASLSNEQYF. V gene TRBV30 combines with J gene TRBJ2-7; D is ambiguous. Trimming removed 5 bases from V and 5 bases from J, with 13 bases in between. This CDR3 has 12 amino acids. Germline V gene sequence: CDR1 GTSNPN, CDR2 SVGIG (reference sequence).

The chain uses TRBV6-5 and TRBJ2-7, with D perhaps being TRBD1 or TRBD2 (5 bases each). Germline CDR1 reads MNHEY; CDR2 reads SVGAGI. V lost 6 bases and J lost 1, with 13 bases in between. The CDR3 is 14 amino acids. For the CDR3, the DNA is TGTGCCAGCAGAGAGGGACGGAATTCCTACGAGCAGTACTTC. Translating gives CASREGRNSYEQYF.

The J gene is TRBJ1-2, the V gene TRBV9; D remains unclear. V lost 0 bases to trimming and J lost 3 bases, with 9 bases between them. Germline loops: CDR1 SGDLS, CDR2 YYNGEE. The CDR3 length is 14 residues. This CDR3 reads CASSVGVSYYGYTF. CDR3 bases: TGTGCCAGCAGCGTAGGTGTCAGTTACTATGGCTACACCTTC.

The sample holds one count of this clonotype. The CDR3 DNA is TGTGCCAGCAGTTTATTGGCAGGGCCCGCAACTAATGAAAAACTGTTTTTT. It specifies CASSLLAGPATNEKLFF. The rearrangement uses TRBV28 and TRBJ1-4; D perhaps matches TRBD1 (5 bases). The ends were cut back, 1 base at V and 0 bases at J, with 12 bases in the middle. Germline V gene lookup returns CDR1 MDHEN and CDR2 SYDVKM. The CDR3 spans 17 residues.

This clonotype was counted a few times. The junction departs from germline at one end; a sequencing error may be responsible. The chain recombines TRBV4-3 with TRBJ2-5, with D maybe TRBD2 (6 bases). The V gene's germline CDR1 is LGHNA and CDR2 YSLEER. The CDR3 covers 13 residues. The CDR3 region has the DNA TGTGCCAGCAGCCAAGGGAGGCGAGAGACCCAGTACTTC. Translating it yields CASSQGRRETQYF.

Comments on this clonotype: The junction differs from germline at one of its ends, possibly a read error. This sequence joins TRBV7-2 and TRBJ2-3; D is perhaps TRBD1 (5 bases). This CDR3 has 12 residues. Germline CDR1 and CDR2: SGHTA and FQGNSA. CDR3 nucleotide sequence: TGTGCCAGCGGATTATACACAGGTACGCAGTATTTT. This encodes CASGLYTGTQYF.

The V gene is TRBV7-2, the J gene TRBJ1-6; D call uncertain. V was pared by 1 base and J by 12 bases, with 16 bases between. CDR1 and CDR2 (germline): SGHTA, FQGNSA. The CDR3 loop spans 15 amino acids. The CDR3 coding sequence is TGTGCCAGCAGCTTAGAGGTTTGGCAGTCCCAACCCCTCCACTTT. Protein product: CASSLEVWQSQPLHF. Full variable domain (missing parts from reference TRBV7-2 and TRBJ1-6): GAGVSQSPSNKVTEKGKDVELRCDPISGHTALYWYRQSLGQGLEFLIYFQGNSAPDKSGLPSDRFSAERTGGSVSTLTIQRTQQEDSAVYLCASSLEVWQSQPLHFGNGTRLTVT.

This clonotype showed up just a few times. The chain employs TRBV29-1 and TRBJ2-7; D is possibly TRBD2 (5 bases). Trimming shortened V by 3 bases and J by 0 bases, and 18 bases separated the two germline ends. Germline V CDR1 and CDR2: SQVTM, ANQGSEA. The length of the CDR3 is 16 residues. The CDR3 here is CSVDTPTRSGSYEQYF. For the CDR3, the DNA is TGCAGCGTTGATACACCCACTAGGTCGGGCTCCTACGAGCAGTACTTC.

This clonotype has a handful of counts. The CDR3 reads CASSGVGASYEQYF. DNA of the CDR3: TGTGCCAGCAGCGGGGTCGGGGCATCCTACGAGCAGTACTTC. The V call is TRBV7-9, the J call TRBJ2-7; D may be TRBD1 or TRBD2 (5 bases each). V was cut by 5 bases and J by 1 base, with 12 bases left in between. The length of the CDR3 is 14 residues. Germline V CDR1 and CDR2: SEHNR, FQNEAQ (reference sequence).

This chain uses TRBV20-1 with TRBJ2-1; 7 nucleotides align to TRBD2. V dropped 0 bases and J dropped 4; count of bases not matched to a gene: 6. Germline V gene sequence: CDR1 DFQATT, CDR2 SNEGSKA (reference sequence). This CDR3 is built from 15 residues. CDR3 DNA: TGCAGTGCTAGAGATCTGGGCGGGAGTTACAATGAGCAGTTCTTC. As protein: CSARDLGGSYNEQFF.

The V and J genes are TRBV7-6 and TRBJ2-5; TRBD2 matches 8 bases. The length of the CDR3 is 16 residues. Germline-derived CDR1 and CDR2 are SGHVS and FNYEAQ. V lost 2 bases to trimming and J lost 0 bases; unmatched junction nucleotides: 5. The CDR3 sequence: CASSLSASGYQETQYF. The CDR3 region has the DNA TGTGCCAGCAGCTTATCGGCTAGCGGGTACCAAGAGACCCAGTACTTC.